Here is one TCR beta chain with its context. Which antigen it targets is not known. Qualities for individual bases were not recorded, and no much larger clone is one base off. The data originate from a study of shared clonotypes between healthy human individuals (dated by TCRdb to the early 2020s). Background for the entire study: The cohort included three men and a couple of women between 18 and 49 years of age. For each donor, CD4 naive and CD4 memory were each given three plates, CD8 naive was given two plates, and CD8 memory was given one plate. Between about 0.94 and 8.9 billion PBMCs per donor were obtained by leukapheresis. Libraries were prepared and TCR repertoires were sequenced by different laboratories using diverse techniques, in order to increase sequencing depth and limit assay-specific biases. Blood TCR repertoires of about 5 healthy adults were deeply sequenced to estimate repertoire size and the extent of clonotype sharing between individuals. Study-wide conclusions, independent of this receptor: The genetic and exposure-history diversity represented was limited by the small number of donors. Even with the large sequencing depth, rarefaction of the sorted-subset datasets indicated that sequencing was incomplete. Larger estimated clonotype richness was generally found for naive subsets than for memory subsets. Only blood was sampled, and tissue TCR repertoires likely differ from those in blood. Compared with non-shared clonotypes, clonotypes shared by all four sorted-subset donors had higher generation probabilities. Sharing across a few donors was observed for about 4.8% of naive CD4, over 3% of naive CD8, over 2% of memory CD4, and roughly 0.43% of memory CD8 clonotypes. Based on pairwise subsampling, the degree of clonotype sharing among donors was expected to be affected by sequencing depth.

The donors were healthy, HIV-negative adults with no recently reported acute infections or vaccinations. Every donor was a Caucasian adult living in Nashville, Tennessee, USA. CD4+ T cells were enriched by magnetic negative selection; naive cells were then positively selected on CD45RA, and the negative fraction formed the memory subset. Blood was obtained by leukapheresis, after which PBMCs were separated by Ficoll-Histopaque density gradient centrifugation and cryopreserved in liquid nitrogen vapor phase. Purity and quantity of every magnetically sorted T cell population were checked by analytical flow cytometry. Genomic DNA was isolated from every sorted fraction and measured by UV absorbance on a Nanodrop 2000c. Using the deep immunoSEQ assay, multiplex PCR amplified TCR CDR3 regions from genomic DNA. For each cell subset, the extracted genomic DNA was distributed evenly across all wells of several immunoSEQ 96-well plates, and each plate served as one replicate. For sorted subsets, each replicate PCR was loaded with roughly 190 ng genomic DNA, equivalent to 25,000 to 35,000 T cell genomes. The purified libraries were quantified using a Qubit 3.0 fluorometer, sized with a Bioanalyzer 2100, and then quantified again using the KAPA Library Quantification kit. Every immunoSEQ 96-well plate was sequenced on a separate single-read 150-cycle Illumina NextSeq 550 flow cell. The authors processed their data as follows. The immunoSEQ output contained only junctional sequences without quality scores, so filtering could not match that applied to full-length reads. Sequences were annotated with PyIR, a Python wrapper for IgBLAST v1.9, and V/J genes and CDR3 were assigned using IMGT germline references. Reads were filtered out if the reads had weak V/J assignments (E-value above 1e-6), no CDR3, stop codons, out-of-frame junctions, or ambiguous translated residues. V3J clonotypes were defined as sequences sharing the same inferred V gene, J gene, and CDR3 amino acid sequence. Percentage overlap between repertoires was computed as shared unique clonotypes divided by the size of the smaller repertoire. Repertoire richness was assessed with RTK rarefaction, the Chao1 estimator, and Recon v2.1 estimates of unobserved clonotypes. Generation probabilities were computed with OLGA for all TCRbeta clonotypes obtained by the gDNA method from a handful of donors. What TCRdb holds here is the immuneACCESS table cut down to in-frame rearrangements. Part of the clones is not present; checked against another copy, under half of the missing clones reflect an unresolved V gene, and the others are unexplained. V and J calls and clone size follow that table, whereas D and trimming were derived from the DNA. In all, the sample holds roughly 680,000 clones, and approximately 77% of those were seen once. Together, the top ten hold under 2% of the sample.

The CDR3 runs 12 residues from the cysteine to the phenylalanine. Only the CDR3 region is kept as DNA, spanning 36 bases read in frame from base 1. The trim is 7 bases for V and 3 bases for J, with a gap of 10 bases between the germline ends. The germline V gene supplies CDR1 MNHNS and CDR2 SASEGT. This receptor chain uses TRBV6-1 and TRBJ2-7; the D assignment is uncertain and may be TRBD1 or TRBD2, with 5 bases supporting each. The TCR originated in a woman between 25 and 40 years old in good health. Sequences were obtained from memory CD4+ T cells sorted from blood. Explained via the paper, the cell subset or site label denotes: CD45RA-negative fraction. This receptor has the CDR3 CASMGRSYEQYF. The nucleotides read TGTGCCAGCATGGGACGGAGCTACGAGCAGTACTTC.